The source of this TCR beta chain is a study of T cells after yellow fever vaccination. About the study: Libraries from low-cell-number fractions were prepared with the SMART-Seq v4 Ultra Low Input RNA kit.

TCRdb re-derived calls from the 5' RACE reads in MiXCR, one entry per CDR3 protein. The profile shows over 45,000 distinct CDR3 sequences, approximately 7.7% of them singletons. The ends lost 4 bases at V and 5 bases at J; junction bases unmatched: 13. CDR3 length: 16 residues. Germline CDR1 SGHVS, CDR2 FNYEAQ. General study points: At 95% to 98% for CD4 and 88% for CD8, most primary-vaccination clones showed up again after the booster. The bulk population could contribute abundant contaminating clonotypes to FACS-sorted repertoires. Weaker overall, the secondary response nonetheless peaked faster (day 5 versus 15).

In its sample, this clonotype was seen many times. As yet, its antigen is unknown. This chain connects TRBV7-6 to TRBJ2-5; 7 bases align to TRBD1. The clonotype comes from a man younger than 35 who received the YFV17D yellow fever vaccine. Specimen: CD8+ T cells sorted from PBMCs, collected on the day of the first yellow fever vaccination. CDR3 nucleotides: TGTGCCAGCAGCTCAGGGTTGACAGGGAGTAGGGAGACCCAGTACTTC. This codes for CASSSGLTGSRETQYF.